The present entry profiles one T cell receptor (beta chain) with its context. As yet, its antigen is unknown. UMI-labeled TRB cDNA libraries were prepared by 5' RACE. TCRdb reprocessed the 5' RACE reads and reports one entry per CDR3 protein, with no DNA. The specimen's table records under 70,000 distinct CDR3 sequences. This record comes from a study of CXCR3-negative and CXCR3-positive naive CD8 T cells. Per the germline V gene, CDR1 is LNHDA and CDR2 is SQIVND (reference sequence). The CDR3 sequence is 14 residues long. Findings of the study overall: A higher hydrophobicity marked the TRB CDR3s of CXCR3-positive naive cells versus CXCR3-negative naive cells. Naive subsets displayed similar surface CD5, and TCR strength was inferred from TRB CDR3 properties. Whereas memory cells differed, naive CXCR3-negative and CXCR3-positive cells shared similar TRBV-TRBJ usage.

The sorter processed each CD8+ T cell subset in triplicate at over 250,000 cells apiece. Cells classed as naive CD8+ T cells were CD45RO-CCR7+CD27+CD95-. V usage is TRBV19 and J usage is TRBJ2-1; checking the TCRdb D call of TRBD2 is not possible without DNA. The sample taken for sequencing was naive CXCR3+ CD8+ T cells from blood. Subset given: CD45RO-CCR7+CD27+CD95- naive CD8+ T cells expressing CXCR3 (TNR3+). The TCR originated in a human donor in good health. Some clones in this sample may be carry-over from other donors' samples. The CDR3: CASETSGRYNEQFF.